This T cell receptor (beta chain) was sequenced in a study of T-cell reconstitution after alpha-beta-depleted transplantation in children. Germline CDR1 is MNHEY and CDR2 is SMNVEV (reference sequence). This CDR3 has 14 amino acids. The germline V and J ends were trimmed by 4 bases and 10 bases, with 17 bases remaining between them. This clonotype was seen at least ten times. Unique molecular identifiers were used in preparing the TCRbeta library. TCRdb fed the PCR reads into MiXCR, producing one record per CDR3 protein. The repertoire holds hundreds of thousands of distinct CDR3 sequences, with 16% as singletons.

The clonotype was recovered from a human donor who donated a stem cell graft to a child with acute myeloid leukemia. The input for sequencing was PBMCs from the stem cell graft donor, taken from the stem cell graft. The chain combines TRBV27 with TRBJ2-1; the D gene could be TRBD1 or TRBD2 (6 bases each). CDR3 residues: CASSWKQGGGEQFF. CDR3 in DNA: TGTGCCAGCAGTTGGAAACAGGGAGGCGGCGAGCAGTTCTTC.